These T cell receptor beta chains were read from a single sample in a study of CD8 T cells in ankylosing spondylitis. TCRdb itself ran the 5' RACE reads through MiXCR, one entry per CDR3 protein. The table has approximately 340,000 distinct CDR3 sequences, under 15% seen once. Material for sequencing was blood, either unsorted or a sorted T cell fraction (not recorded which). The source is a male donor with ankylosing spondylitis or in good health (not recorded which). The CDR3 runs from the conserved cysteine through the conserved F or W. D genes are given only for firm matches. Only part of the rows carry a size: once, few, many, or a class if the clone is expanded.

V gene,clone size,D gene,J gene,CDR3 protein,CDR3 DNA
TRBV20-1,many,TRBD2,TRBJ2-1,CSARSGGNYNEQFF,TGCAGTGCTAGAAGCGGGGGGAATTACAATGAGCAGTTCTTC
TRBV10-3,few,NA,TRBJ1-1,CAISETGSGEAFF,TGTGCCATCAGTGAGACAGGGTCGGGGGAAGCTTTCTTT
TRBV6-2/TRBV6-3,NA,NA,TRBJ2-7,CASSTTNPAVQYF,TGTGCCAGCAGTACAACCAATCCGGCGGTGCAGTACTTC
TRBV25-1,NA,TRBD2,TRBJ2-1,CASSENQREAYNEQFF,TGTGCCAGCAGTGAAAATCAGCGGGAGGCCTACAATGAGCAGTTCTTC
TRBV5-1,few,NA,TRBJ2-1,CASRRNVEQFF,TGCGCCAGCAGGAGGAACGTTGAGCAGTTCTTC
TRBV7-7,few,TRBD2,TRBJ2-5,CASSIAGGGRETQYF,TGTGCCAGCAGTATAGCGGGAGGAGGTCGGGAGACCCAGTACTTC
TRBV2,NA,TRBD2,TRBJ2-6,CASSGGRLAVTGANVLTF,TGTGCCAGCAGTGGTGGTCGACTAGCGGTGACTGGGGCCAACGTCCTGACTTTC
TRBV5-1,many,NA,TRBJ1-1,CASSSLDRNTEAFF,TGCGCCAGCAGCTCCCTGGACAGGAACACTGAAGCTTTCTTT
TRBV6-1,few,NA,TRBJ2-7,CASTGTFSYEQYF,TGTGCCAGCACCGGGACATTCTCCTACGAGCAGTACTTC
TRBV20-1,NA,NA,TRBJ2-5,CSARDLGYQETQYF,TGCAGTGCTAGAGATCTCGGTTACCAAGAGACCCAGTACTTC
TRBV6-5,NA,TRBD1,TRBJ2-3,CASSSTGQGRTDTQYF,TGTGCCAGCAGTTCCACCGGACAGGGGCGGACAGATACGCAGTATTTT
TRBV20-1,NA,NA,TRBJ2-5,CSARDRIGSRQETQYF,TGCAGTGCTAGAGACCGTATCGGGTCCCGTCAAGAGACCCAGTACTTC
TRBV29-1,NA,NA,TRBJ1-2,CSVEWIGPRPGEGYTF,TGCAGCGTTGAGTGGATCGGTCCTCGGCCGGGCGAAGGCTACACCTTC
TRBV12-3/TRBV12-4,NA,TRBD1,TRBJ2-2,CASSFRTGIGGELFF,TGTGCCAGCAGTTTTAGGACAGGGATCGGCGGGGAGCTGTTTTTT
TRBV3-1,few,TRBD2,TRBJ2-1,CASSLGGSVGSEQFF,TGTGCCAGCAGCCTTGGCGGGAGCGTGGGTAGTGAGCAGTTCTTC
TRBV6-5,NA,TRBD2,TRBJ2-1,CASSYTPIAGVSYNEQFF,TGTGCCAGCAGTTACACCCCTATAGCGGGAGTAAGCTACAATGAGCAGTTCTTC
TRBV20-1,NA,TRBD2,TRBJ2-5,CSAVGLAGIETQYF,TGCAGTGCCGTGGGACTAGCGGGGATAGAGACCCAGTACTTC
TRBV6-2/TRBV6-3,few,NA,TRBJ2-5,CASSPPPLQETQYF,TGTGCCAGCAGCCCCCCACCCCTCCAAGAGACCCAGTACTTC
TRBV18,NA,NA,TRBJ2-7,CASSPPGIRGQQYF,TGTGCCAGCTCACCACCTGGAATACGGGGCCAGCAGTACTTC
TRBV20-1,few,TRBD2,TRBJ2-5,CSAITGLAGGYMETQYF,TGCAGTGCCATCACGGGGCTAGCGGGGGGGTATATGGAGACCCAGTACTTC
TRBV30,few,TRBD1,TRBJ1-2,CAWSRTGYGYTF,TGTGCCTGGAGTAGGACAGGGTATGGCTACACCTTC
TRBV5-1,NA,NA,TRBJ2-5,CASSLAPTGQLQETQYF,TGCGCCAGCAGCTTGGCCCCCACAGGGCAGCTCCAAGAGACCCAGTACTTC
TRBV10-3,few,NA,TRBJ1-5,CAISESYNQPQHF,TGTGCCATCAGTGAGTCCTACAATCAGCCCCAGCATTTT
TRBV3-1,NA,NA,TRBJ1-2,CASSQGTEFSGYTF,TGTGCCAGCAGCCAAGGGACAGAATTCAGTGGCTACACCTTC
TRBV5-1,NA,NA,TRBJ1-2,CASSLDSLGGYTF,TGCGCCAGCAGCTTGGACAGCCTTGGGGGCTACACCTTC
TRBV2,few,NA,TRBJ1-4,CASREPQNEKLFF,TGTGCCAGCCGAGAACCGCAGAATGAAAAACTGTTTTTT
TRBV12-3/TRBV12-4,NA,TRBD2,TRBJ2-5,CASRPTSTETQYF,TGTGCCAGCAGACCGACTAGCACTGAGACCCAGTACTTC
TRBV6-6,NA,NA,TRBJ2-1,CASSTMNEQFF,TGTGCCAGCAGCACAATGAATGAGCAGTTCTTC
TRBV6-1,NA,NA,TRBJ2-7,CASSDRRSGEQYF,TGTGCCAGCAGCGACCGGAGGTCAGGCGAGCAGTACTTC
TRBV29-1,few,NA,TRBJ2-5,CSVELGPRQETQYF,TGCAGCGTTGAGCTGGGCCCGCGCCAAGAGACCCAGTACTTC